This is a list of T cell receptor beta chains from one sample in a study of blood T cell repertoires in COVID-19. Assay: immunoSEQ multiplex PCR; the TCRdb copy retains only in-frame clones and omits some. Among 200,000 to 300,000 clones listed, about 90% were seen once. Sequenced input: peripheral blood. The receptors were sampled from a man younger than 35 with active or convalescent COVID-19. CDR3s include the opening cysteine and the closing phenylalanine or tryptophan. Each record gives: clone size, J gene, V gene, D gene, CDR3 length, CDR3 protein, CDR3 DNA. A D gene is named only where the DNA matches it firmly. Rows give clone size only sometimes, using once, few, many, or a class for an expanded clone.

once TRBJ2-7 TRBV9 TRBD1 16 CASSPSPGQGVHEQYF TGTGCCAGCAGCCCGAGCCCCGGACAGGGTGTCCACGAGCAGTACTTC
. TRBJ2-1 TRBV11-1 TRBD1 16 CASSPTPTGSYNEQFF TGTGCCAGCAGCCCCACCCCGACAGGGTCCTACAATGAGCAGTTCTTC
. TRBJ2-7 TRBV21-1 . 16 CASSKKWARLFYEQYF TGTGCCAGCAGCAAAAAATGGGCTAGACTATTCTACGAGCAGTACTTC
. TRBJ2-1 TRBV6-5 TRBD2 16 CASSYSGTSGYNEQFF TGTGCCAGCAGTTACTCGGGGACTAGCGGCTACAATGAGCAGTTCTTC
. TRBJ2-5 TRBV7-2 . 13 CASSQDPRETQYF TGTGCCAGCAGCCAGGATCCGCGTGAGACCCAGTACTTC
. TRBJ2-7 TRBV15 . 15 CATSLSRGIAYEQYF TGTGCCACCAGCCTTTCGCGGGGTATCGCCTACGAGCAGTACTTC
many TRBJ2-1 TRBV28 TRBD1 15 CASRPTGGAGNEQFF TGTGCCAGCAGGCCGACAGGGGGAGCGGGCAATGAGCAGTTCTTC
. TRBJ1-4 TRBV28 . 18 CASSPMIASIATNEKLFF TGTGCCAGCAGTCCTATGATTGCATCAATCGCAACTAATGAAAAACTGTTTTTT
. TRBJ2-3 TRBV5-1 TRBD1 15 CASSLRQGSTDTQYF TGCGCCAGCAGCTTACGACAGGGTTCGACAGATACGCAGTATTTT
once TRBJ2-3 TRBV5-1 TRBD2 16 CASSLRTSGNPDTQYF TGCGCCAGCAGCCTCCGGACTAGCGGGAACCCAGATACGCAGTATTTT
. TRBJ1-6 TRBV28 . 14 CASSLSSRGLALHF TGTGCCAGCAGTTTAAGTTCCAGGGGCTTGGCCCTCCACTTT
. TRBJ2-3 TRBV6-5 TRBD1 15 CASSYAGQGADTQYF TGTGCCAGCAGTTACGCGGGACAGGGGGCAGATACGCAGTATTTT
. TRBJ2-7 TRBV5-4 . 16 CASSLAFGGVTYEQYF TGTGCCAGCAGCTTGGCTTTCGGGGGAGTGACCTACGAGCAGTACTTC
. TRBJ2-1 TRBV6-2/TRBV6-3 TRBD2 18 CASSYSAAGGLVYNEQFF TGTGCCAGCAGTTACTCGGCAGCGGGAGGGCTGGTATACAATGAGCAGTTCTTC
. TRBJ2-7 TRBV5-6 TRBD1 14 CASSPGGGSYEQYF TGTGCCAGCAGCCCAGGGGGCGGCTCCTACGAGCAGTACTTC
. TRBJ2-5 TRBV3-1/TRBV3-2 TRBD2 17 CASSRLAGLSYQETQYF TGTGCCAGCAGCCGTCTAGCGGGGCTAAGTTACCAAGAGACCCAGTACTTC
. TRBJ2-1 TRBV21-1 . 12 CASRTGEYEQFF TGTGCCAGCAGGACAGGGGAATATGAGCAGTTCTTC
. TRBJ2-1 TRBV24-1 . 15 CATSDLMLAGNEQFF TGTGCCACCAGTGATTTAATGCTAGCCGGCAATGAGCAGTTCTTC
. TRBJ2-2 TRBV30 TRBD2 19 CAWRGGLAGGPRVTGELFF TGTGCCTGGCGGGGCGGGCTAGCGGGGGGGCCCAGGGTTACCGGGGAGCTGTTTTTT
. TRBJ1-1 TRBV6-4 TRBD1 15 CASSGKTGWVAEAFF TGTGCCAGCAGTGGAAAGACAGGGTGGGTCGCTGAAGCTTTCTTT
. TRBJ1-5 TRBV2 . 14 CASSEQGPHQPQHF TGTGCCAGCAGTGAACAGGGTCCGCATCAGCCCCAGCATTTT
. TRBJ1-6 TRBV7-3 . 16 CASSLDGSSYNSPLHF TGTGCCAGCAGCCTAGACGGCAGCTCCTATAATTCACCCCTCCACTTT
once TRBJ2-5 TRBV5-4 . 14 CASSPEWHQETQYF TGTGCCAGCAGCCCGGAGTGGCATCAAGAGACCCAGTACTTC
. TRBJ2-7 TRBV9 TRBD2 17 CASSVGGLAGITYEQYF TGTGCCAGCAGCGTAGGGGGTCTAGCGGGTATAACCTACGAGCAGTACTTC
. TRBJ1-3 TRBV9 . 15 CASSVYGTSGNTIYF TGTGCCAGCAGCGTCTACGGTACCTCTGGAAACACCATATATTTT
. TRBJ2-1 TRBV19 TRBD2 17 CASSMGLAGALYNEQFF TGTGCCAGTAGTATGGGACTAGCGGGAGCCCTTTACAATGAGCAGTTCTTC
few TRBJ1-4 TRBV25-1 TRBD1 15 CASSDPGTGDEKLFF TGTGCCAGCAGTGATCCCGGGACAGGGGATGAAAAACTGTTTTTT
. TRBJ1-1 TRBV3-1/TRBV3-2 TRBD1 14 CASRHLTGSTEAFF TGTGCCAGCAGACACCTGACAGGGAGCACTGAAGCTTTCTTT
. TRBJ1-1 TRBV10-2 . 12 CASQAGNTEAFF TGCGCCAGCCAAGCGGGGAATACTGAAGCTTTCTTT
. TRBJ1-1 TRBV7-3 . 14 CASSLLGGNTEAFF TGTGCCAGCAGCCTTTTGGGGGGTAACACTGAAGCTTTCTTT
once TRBJ1-1 TRBV20-1 . 16 CSASSRSAVMNTEAFF TGCAGTGCTAGTAGTAGGTCCGCGGTAATGAACACTGAAGCTTTCTTT
. TRBJ2-4 TRBV29-1 . 13 CSVTLISEYIQYF TGCAGCGTTACCCTAATTAGCGAGTACATTCAGTACTTC
. TRBJ2-3 TRBV13 TRBD1 16 CASSYPGTGTPDTQYF TGTGCCAGCAGCTATCCCGGGACAGGGACCCCAGATACGCAGTATTTT
. TRBJ1-6 TRBV7-3 . 15 CASSLMGLGNSPLHF TGTGCCAGCAGCTTAATGGGGCTCGGTAATTCACCCCTCCACTTT
. TRBJ1-4 TRBV6-6 TRBD1 15 CASSPRQGGNEKLFF TGTGCCAGCAGTCCCCGACAGGGTGGGAATGAAAAACTGTTTTTT
few TRBJ1-2 TRBV5-1 TRBD1 15 CASSFRETGGDGYTF TGCGCCAGCAGCTTCCGGGAAACAGGGGGCGATGGCTACACCTTC
few TRBJ1-5 TRBV18 . 14 CASSPDRYDQPQHF TGTGCCAGCTCACCAGACAGGTACGACCAGCCCCAGCATTTT
. TRBJ1-3 TRBV4-2 . 16 CASSQRRAGQGNTIYF TGTGCCAGCAGCCAGCGACGGGCAGGGCAAGGAAACACCATATATTTT
. TRBJ2-3 TRBV9 TRBD2 15 CASSATSVGTDTQYF TGTGCCAGCAGCGCCACTAGCGTGGGGACAGATACGCAGTATTTT
. TRBJ2-3 TRBV29-1 . 19 CSVKGASGQEPGSTDTQYF TGCAGCGTCAAAGGGGCCTCGGGACAAGAACCCGGGAGCACAGATACGCAGTATTTT